The 10 T cell receptor beta chains given below trace back to one sample, sequenced in a study of blood T cell repertoires in COVID-19. Libraries were prepared by immunoSEQ multiplex PCR; TCRdb keeps only in-frame clonotypes and omits some of them. The data contain about 300,000 clones, roughly 85% of them singletons. Sequences were obtained from PBMCs or T cells enriched from blood (not recorded which). The receptor source for this set is a woman between 45 and 60 years old who had recovered from COVID-19.

V usage is TRBV10-2 and J usage is TRBJ1-1, with 10 bases matching TRBD1. This CDR3 region has 13 residues. CDR1 WSHSY and CDR2 SAAADI come from the germline V gene. V lost 6 bases to trimming and J lost 6 bases; unmatched junction nucleotides: 4. CDR3 in amino acids: CASRGTGVPEAFF. The CDR3 bases are TGCGCCAGCAGGGGGACAGGGGTACCTGAAGCTTTCTTT.

The chain employs TRBV5-6 and TRBJ2-7; 7 bases line up with TRBD2. The CDR3 covers 14 residues. CDR1 is SGHDT and CDR2 is YYEEEE in the germline V gene. The ends lost 3 bases at V and 2 bases at J; junction bases unmatched: 5. CDR3 nucleotides: TGTGCCAGCAGCTGGGGACTATCAACCTACGAGCAGTACTTC. Protein: CASSWGLSTYEQYF.

V and J are TRBV9 and TRBJ1-1; D remains unclear. V was clipped by 0 bases and J by 0 bases, with 6 bases between them. CDR3 size: 14 residues. The germline gives CDR1 SGDLS, CDR2 YYNGEE. As DNA, the CDR3 is TGTGCCAGCAGCGTAGGAGACATGAACACTGAAGCTTTCTTT. This gives the protein CASSVGDMNTEAFF.

This chain links TRBV7-9 with TRBJ1-4; 9 bases agree with TRBD1. The CDR3 totals 16 residues. Germline CDR1 SEHNR, CDR2 FQNEAQ (reference sequence). Trimming cost V 2 bases and J 8 bases; bases outside gene matches: 9. CDR3 in DNA: TGTGCCAGCAGCTTACCCCGGGACAGGGCCGGAGAAAAACTGTTTTTT. Its protein product is CASSLPRDRAGEKLFF.

CDR3 loop: CASSLNTAENSPLHF. The CDR3, as DNA: TGTGCCAGCAGCTTAAATACGGCGGAAAATTCACCCCTCCACTTT. The chain is built from TRBV7-2 and TRBJ1-6, with D unresolved. The CDR3 extends over 15 amino acids. Per germline, CDR1 SGHTA and CDR2 FQGNSA. V lost 2 bases to trimming and J lost 7 bases, with 12 bases between them.

V usage is TRBV19 and J usage is TRBJ1-4, with 7 bases that match TRBD1. The CDR3 covers 14 residues. Germline V CDR1 and CDR2: LNHDA, SQIVND (reference sequence). Germline trimming cut 0 bases from V and 8 bases from J; bases unmatched to any gene: 3. The CDR3 DNA sequence: TGTGCCAGTAGTATAGACAGGGGGAAGGAAAAACTGTTTTTT. This translates into CASSIDRGKEKLFF.

The table lists this clone with a count of one. The chain links TRBV5-1 to TRBJ2-1; 11 bases map to TRBD2. J lost 8 bases, V lost 6 bases, and 10 bases had no gene match. This CDR3 contains 15 residues. CDR1 SGHRS and CDR2 YFSETQ come from the germline V gene. CDR3 nucleotide sequence: TGCGCCAGCAAACCGCGCACTAGCGGGAGTGATGAGCAGTTCTTC. Translating gives CASKPRTSGSDEQFF. The full variable domain, completed using reference TRBV5-1 and TRBJ2-1, is KAGVTQTPRYLIKTRGQQVTLSCSPISGHRSVSWYQQTPGQGLQFLFEYFSETQRNKGNFPGRFSGRQFSNSRSEMNVSTLELGDSALYLCASKPRTSGSDEQFFGPGTRLTVL.

CDR3 in DNA: TGTGCCAGCAGCCTACAGGGAGGGTCCTACAATGAGCAGTTCTTC. Amino acids: CASSLQGGSYNEQFF. The V call is TRBV3-1 (or the pseudogene TRBV3-2), the J call TRBJ2-1; D is possibly TRBD2 (7 bases). Germline CDR1 and CDR2: LGHDT and YNNKEL (reference sequence). Trimming stripped 4 bases from V and 1 base from J, with 11 bases between. The CDR3 covers 15 residues.

The chain combines TRBV10-1 with TRBJ1-5; no reliable D call. There are 13 residues in the CDR3. Trimming took 2 bases from V and 6 from J, leaving 8 bases between them. Germline assignment: CDR1 WNHNN and CDR2 SYGVQD (reference sequence). CDR3 sequence: CASSEGHRQPQHF. In DNA form, the CDR3 reads TGCGCCAGCAGTGAGGGGCATCGTCAGCCCCAGCATTTT.

V gene TRBV28 combines with J gene TRBJ1-4, with TRBD1 as a possible D gene (6 bases). From germline, CDR1 is MDHEN and CDR2 SYDVKM. Trimming pared 7 bases from V and 8 bases from J, leaving 14 bases between. CDR3 length equals 13 residues. CDR3 amino acids: CASTPQGEEKLFF. CDR3 nucleotide sequence: TGTGCCAGCACCCCACAGGGCGAGGAAAAACTGTTTTTT.